The entry below describes one T cell receptor (beta chain). The CDR3 runs to 15 residues. Per germline, CDR1 PRHDT and CDR2 FYEKMQ (reference sequence). Trimming took 5 bases from V and 0 from J, leaving 11 bases between them. The entry originates in a study of blood T cell repertoires in COVID-19. Study background: Sample material is recorded as cDNA or gDNA derived from T cells, B-cell-depleted T cells, or PBMCs.

The method was immunoSEQ multiplex PCR; TCRdb's version includes in-frame clones alone and lacks a portion of them. The table records about 300,000 clones, approximately 89% of them present only once. Sequenced: peripheral blood. The source is a woman in her twenties or thirties who had recovered from COVID-19. V gene TRBV13 combines with J gene TRBJ2-1, with unresolved D. CDR3 coding DNA: TGTGCCAGCAGCAAACTACAAAGCTCCTACAATGAGCAGTTCTTC. It is translated as CASSKLQSSYNEQFF.